Listed below are T cell receptor beta chains from one sample, sequenced in a study of blood T cell repertoires in COVID-19. Using immunoSEQ multiplex PCR, the repertoire was profiled, and TCRdb retains in-frame clones only, with some absent. Of under 350,000 clones listed, around nine tenths are singletons. The sequencing input was peripheral blood. The origin of the receptors is a man aged 40-49 years with acute or convalescent COVID-19. Both conserved end residues are part of each CDR3. D genes are given only for firm matches. Clone sizes are given selectively: once, few, many, or a class where the clone is expanded.

J gene,D gene,clone size,V gene,CDR3 DNA,CDR3 protein
TRBJ1-2,TRBD1,once,TRBV5-1,TGCGCCAGCAGCTTGGGGACAGGGGATGGCTACACCTTC,CASSLGTGDGYTF
TRBJ1-1,TRBD1,.,TRBV5-1,TGCGCCAGCAGCCCCCCGGGACAGGGGGCCGGTACTGAAGCTTTCTTT,CASSPPGQGAGTEAFF
TRBJ2-2,.,.,TRBV30,TGTGCCTGGACCCAGAACACCGGGGAGCTGTTTTTT,CAWTQNTGELFF
TRBJ2-1,.,.,TRBV10-3,TGTGCCATCAGTGCGCCGGGGTATGGACAGAACAATGAGCAGTTCTTC,CAISAPGYGQNNEQFF
TRBJ2-7,.,.,TRBV18,TGTGCCAGCTCACCATCGAGAGGGTCCTACGAGCAGTACTTC,CASSPSRGSYEQYF
TRBJ1-2,.,.,TRBV19,TGTGCCAGTAGTATAGCGCGGGGAGGAGAAGGCTACACCTTC,CASSIARGGEGYTF
TRBJ1-4,.,.,TRBV25-1,TGTGCCAGCAGTGAATCCCCGTTTCCGACAAGGACTAATGAAAAACTGTTTTTT,CASSESPFPTRTNEKLFF
TRBJ1-5,TRBD1,.,TRBV10-2,TGCGCCAGCAGGGACTCAGGGACAGGGGGCAATCAGCCCCAGCATTTT,CASRDSGTGGNQPQHF
TRBJ2-3,.,.,TRBV2,TGTGCCAGCAGCATCATTCACACAGATACGCAGTATTTT,CASSIIHTDTQYF
TRBJ2-2,TRBD1,once,TRBV5-1,TGCGCCAGCGCCGGGACAGGGTACACCGGGGAGCTGTTTTTT,CASAGTGYTGELFF
TRBJ1-3,.,.,TRBV27,TGTGCCAGCAGTTCTACGCGATTCTCTGGAAACACCATATATTTT,CASSSTRFSGNTIYF
TRBJ2-1,TRBD2,.,TRBV24-1,TGTGCCACCTCCCGGAGTAGCGGGGGCTACAATGAGCAGTTCTTC,CATSRSSGGYNEQFF
TRBJ1-2,.,.,TRBV21-1,TGTGCCAGCAGCAAAAGGGGGGGTGGCTACACCTTC,CASSKRGGGYTF
TRBJ1-1,.,.,TRBV7-6,TGTGCCAGCAGCTTGTCACCTTACAGGGATTTGAACACTGAAGCTTTCTTT,CASSLSPYRDLNTEAFF
TRBJ1-2,.,.,TRBV5-1,TGCGCCAGCAGCTTGGGTAGGGGGATAGACTATGGCTACACCTTC,CASSLGRGIDYGYTF
TRBJ1-1,TRBD1,once,TRBV6-2/TRBV6-3,TGTGCCAGCAGCCCTGTCCCGGGACAGGCCGTGAACACTGAAGCTTTCTTT,CASSPVPGQAVNTEAFF
TRBJ1-1,TRBD1,once,TRBV19,TGTGCCAGTTCGAAGACAGGGGGCACTGAAGCTTTCTTT,CASSKTGGTEAFF
TRBJ1-1,TRBD1,.,TRBV19,TGTGCCAGTAGCCCCCCCTCACGGACAGGCCTTGAAGCTTTCTTT,CASSPPSRTGLEAFF